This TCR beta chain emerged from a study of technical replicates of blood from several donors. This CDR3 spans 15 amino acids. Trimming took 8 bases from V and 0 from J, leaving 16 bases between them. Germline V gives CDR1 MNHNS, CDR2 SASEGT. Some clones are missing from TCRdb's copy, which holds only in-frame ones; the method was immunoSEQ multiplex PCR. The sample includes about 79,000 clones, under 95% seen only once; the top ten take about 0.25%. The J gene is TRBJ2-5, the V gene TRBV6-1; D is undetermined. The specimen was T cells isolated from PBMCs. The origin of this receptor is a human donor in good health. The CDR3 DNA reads TGTGCCAGCCGTGGTAGCCGGTTGTACCAAGAGACCCAGTACTTC. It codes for CASRGSRLYQETQYF.